These T cell receptor beta chains were read from a single sample in a study of T cells in Graves' hyperthyroidism and ophthalmopathy. TCRdb reanalysed the multiplex PCR reads using MiXCR and keeps one entry per CDR3 protein. The data contain 300,000 or so distinct CDR3 sequences, over 15% of them seen just once; the ten biggest clones take up approximately 60%. Sequenced: blood. The receptors originated from an older woman with Graves' ophthalmopathy. Both conserved end residues are part of each CDR3. A D gene is named only where the DNA matches it firmly. A row's size may be missing; if present it is once, few, many or a size class.

-,TRBV2,TRBJ2-3,many,TGTGCCAGCAGTGTAGTCGCCCAGGATACGCAGTATTTT,CASSVVAQDTQYF
TRBD1,TRBV29-1,TRBJ2-5,-,TGCAGCGTCCGGACAGGGGAAGAGACCCAGTACTTC,CSVRTGEETQYF
TRBD2,TRBV24-1,TRBJ2-1,-,TGTGCCACCAGTGTAGGCCTAGCGGTCGATGAGCAGTTCTTC,CATSVGLAVDEQFF
-,TRBV4-3,TRBJ1-6,few,TGCGCCAGCAGCCAAGTACCGGTTAATTCACCCCTCCACTTT,CASSQVPVNSPLHF
TRBD2,TRBV6-2/TRBV6-3,TRBJ2-1,many,TGTGCCAGCAGTAAGGGACTAGCGGGAAGCAATGAGCAGTTCTTC,CASSKGLAGSNEQFF
-,TRBV28,TRBJ1-4,few,TGTGCCAGCAGTCTATGGGGGGGCACGGCTAATGAAAAACTGTTTTTT,CASSLWGGTANEKLFF
-,TRBV19,TRBJ1-1,many,TGTGCCAGTAGTTTACCAGTACAGGGCATCACGGCTGAAGCTTTCTTT,CASSLPVQGITAEAFF
TRBD1,TRBV9,TRBJ2-7,many,TGTGCCAGCAGCGTCGCTTCAGGGGGCGAGCAGTACTTC,CASSVASGGEQYF
-,TRBV12-3/TRBV12-4,TRBJ1-1,many,TGTGCCAGCAGAAGATACCAGTTTAACACTGAAGCTTTCTTT,CASRRYQFNTEAFF
-,TRBV20-1,TRBJ1-2,many,TGCAGTGCTACCCCGAATCGTGGGCGCGGCTACACCTTC,CSATPNRGRGYTF
-,TRBV9,TRBJ1-3,-,TGTGCCAGCAACCTTCAGGGGACCACTGGAAACACCATATATTTT,CASNLQGTTGNTIYF
TRBD1,TRBV5-8,TRBJ1-3,few,TGTGCCAGCAGCTCACAGGGGGCGCCGGGAAACACCATATATTTT,CASSSQGAPGNTIYF
TRBD1,TRBV13,TRBJ1-3,few,TGTGCCAGCAGCTATCAGGGGGTAGACTCTGGAAACACCATATATTTT,CASSYQGVDSGNTIYF
-,TRBV6-2/TRBV6-3,TRBJ2-1,-,TGTGCCAGCAGAGACGGGGTAGGTCGGGGGCCTAATTACAATGAGCAGTTCTTC,CASRDGVGRGPNYNEQFF
TRBD1,TRBV20-1,TRBJ1-6,many,TGCAGTGCTAGGGCCGACAGGGATTCACCCCTCCACTTT,CSARADRDSPLHF
-,TRBV25-1,TRBJ1-1,-,TGTGCCAGCAGTGAATTTACGGGGTTGAACACTGAAGCTTTCTTT,CASSEFTGLNTEAFF
-,TRBV5-1,TRBJ2-2,many,TGCGCCAGCAGCTACGACAGGACCGGGGAGCTGTTTTTT,CASSYDRTGELFF
-,TRBV3-1,TRBJ2-3,few,TGTGCCAGCAGCCACCTAGTAGATACGCAGTATTTT,CASSHLVDTQYF
TRBD1,TRBV7-3,TRBJ2-2,many,TGTGCCAGCAGCCCACAGGGGCGCGACACCGGGGAGCTGTTTTTT,CASSPQGRDTGELFF